This TCR beta chain comes out of a study of blood T cell repertoires in COVID-19. At the level of the study: Researchers got acute and convalescent COVID-19 samples from the United States, Italy and Spain. PBMCs, B-cell-depleted T cells, or T cells were the source of the cDNA or gDNA that made up the material.

Authors' processing steps: For nucleated cells, counts were estimated from reference gene primer amplification. Generated by immunoSEQ multiplex PCR, the TCRdb table keeps only in-frame clones and is missing some. V and J calls and clone size follow that table, whereas D and trimming were derived from the DNA. This sample has a few hundred thousand clones, with about four fifths found just once. CDR1 and CDR2 (germline): SQVTM, ANQGSEA. V dropped 7 bases and J dropped 1; count of bases not matched to a gene: 4. The CDR3 loop spans 13 amino acids. The chain joins TRBV29-1 to TRBJ1-1; 9 nucleotides align to TRBD1. The sample was peripheral blood. This TCR came from an elderly woman with acute or convalescent COVID-19. Written as DNA, the CDR3 is TGCAGCGGTGGGGGACAGGGGAACACTGAAGCTTTCTTT. Translating gives CSGGGQGNTEAFF.